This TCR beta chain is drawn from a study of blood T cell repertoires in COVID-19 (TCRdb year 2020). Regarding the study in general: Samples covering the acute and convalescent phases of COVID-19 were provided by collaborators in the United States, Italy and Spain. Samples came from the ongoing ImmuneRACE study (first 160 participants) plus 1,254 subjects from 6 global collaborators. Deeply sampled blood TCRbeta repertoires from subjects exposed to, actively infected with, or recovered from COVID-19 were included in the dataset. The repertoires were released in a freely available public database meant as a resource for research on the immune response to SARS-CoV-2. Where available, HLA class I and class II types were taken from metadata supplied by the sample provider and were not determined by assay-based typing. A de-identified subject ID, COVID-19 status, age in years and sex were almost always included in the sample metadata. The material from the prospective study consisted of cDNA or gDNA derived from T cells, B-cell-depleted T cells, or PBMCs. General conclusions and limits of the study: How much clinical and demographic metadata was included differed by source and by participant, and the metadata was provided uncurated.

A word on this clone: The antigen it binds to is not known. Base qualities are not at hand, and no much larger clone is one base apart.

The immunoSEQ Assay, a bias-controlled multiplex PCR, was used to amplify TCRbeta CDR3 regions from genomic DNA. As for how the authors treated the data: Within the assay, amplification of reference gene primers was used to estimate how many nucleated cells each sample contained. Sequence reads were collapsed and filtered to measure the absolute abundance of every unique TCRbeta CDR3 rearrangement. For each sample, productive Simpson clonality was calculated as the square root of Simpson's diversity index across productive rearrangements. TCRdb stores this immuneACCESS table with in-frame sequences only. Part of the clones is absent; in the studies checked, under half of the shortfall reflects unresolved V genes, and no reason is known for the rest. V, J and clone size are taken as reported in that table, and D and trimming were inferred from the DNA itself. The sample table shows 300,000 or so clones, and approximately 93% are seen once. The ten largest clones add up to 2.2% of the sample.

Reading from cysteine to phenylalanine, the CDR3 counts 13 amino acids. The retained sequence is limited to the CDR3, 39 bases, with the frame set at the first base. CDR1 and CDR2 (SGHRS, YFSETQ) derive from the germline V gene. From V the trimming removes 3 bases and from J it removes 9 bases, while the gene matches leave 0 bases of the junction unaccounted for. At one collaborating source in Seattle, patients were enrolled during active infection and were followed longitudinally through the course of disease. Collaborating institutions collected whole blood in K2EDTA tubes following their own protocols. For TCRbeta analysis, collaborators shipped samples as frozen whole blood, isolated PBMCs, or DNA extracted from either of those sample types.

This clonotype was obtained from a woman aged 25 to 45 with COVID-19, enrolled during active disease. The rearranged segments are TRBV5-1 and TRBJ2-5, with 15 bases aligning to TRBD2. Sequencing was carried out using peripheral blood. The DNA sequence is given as TGCGCCAGCAGCTGGACTAGCGGGAGGGCCCAGTACTTC. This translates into CASSWTSGRAQYF.